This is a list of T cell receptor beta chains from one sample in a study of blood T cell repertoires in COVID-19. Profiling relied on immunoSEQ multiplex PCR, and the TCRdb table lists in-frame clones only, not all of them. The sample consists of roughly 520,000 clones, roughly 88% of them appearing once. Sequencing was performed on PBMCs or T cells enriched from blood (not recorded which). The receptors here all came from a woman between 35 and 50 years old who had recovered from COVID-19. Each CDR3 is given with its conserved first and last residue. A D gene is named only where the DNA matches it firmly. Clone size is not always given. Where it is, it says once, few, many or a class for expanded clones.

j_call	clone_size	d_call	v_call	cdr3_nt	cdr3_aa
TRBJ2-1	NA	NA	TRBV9	TGTGCCAGCAGCGTAGAATGGCAGGGGAGCTCCTACAATGAGCAGTTCTTC	CASSVEWQGSSYNEQFF
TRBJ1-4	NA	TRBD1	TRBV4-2	TGTGCCAGCAGCCAAGTATCGGGACAGGGGGCTGAAAAACTGTTTTTT	CASSQVSGQGAEKLFF
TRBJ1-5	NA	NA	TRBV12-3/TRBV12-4	TGTGCCAGCAAAGGGCAGGGTCATCAGCCCCAGCATTTT	CASKGQGHQPQHF
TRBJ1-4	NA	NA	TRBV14	TGTGCCAGCAGCCAAGATAGTACCTTTGCTGGTGAAAAACTGTTTTTT	CASSQDSTFAGEKLFF
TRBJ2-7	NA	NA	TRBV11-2	TGTGCCAGCTCCTGGGGGGTTAATTCCTACGAGCAGTACTTC	CASSWGVNSYEQYF
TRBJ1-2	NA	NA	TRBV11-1	TGTGCCAGCAGCTCATGGACAGCCCTGAGCTTC	CASSSWTALSF
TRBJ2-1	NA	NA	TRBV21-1	TGTGCCAGCAGCAAAGTTAAGGATAGGCGACTAGCGGGGTCGGGAGTTGAGCAGTTCTTC	CASSKVKDRRLAGSGVEQFF
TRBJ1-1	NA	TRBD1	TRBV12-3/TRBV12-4	TGTGCCAGCATGGGGACAGAGAACACTGAAGCTTTCTTT	CASMGTENTEAFF
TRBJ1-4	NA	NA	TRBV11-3	TGTGCCAGCAGCCGCGGGGAAAAACTGTTTTTT	CASSRGEKLFF
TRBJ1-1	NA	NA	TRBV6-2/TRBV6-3	TGTGCCAGCAGCCAGGAGGCGATGAACACTGAAGCTTTCTTT	CASSQEAMNTEAFF
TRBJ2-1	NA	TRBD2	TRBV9	TGTGCCAGCAGCGTAGCCTTTCTAGCGGGAGAGTATGGATCCTACAATGAGCAGTTCTTC	CASSVAFLAGEYGSYNEQFF
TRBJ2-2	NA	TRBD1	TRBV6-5	TGTGCCAGCAGACAGGGGATTACCGGGGAGCTGTTTTTT	CASRQGITGELFF
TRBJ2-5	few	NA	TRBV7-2	TGTGCCAGCAGCCCCCGTCGGGGACAAGAGACCCAGTACTTC	CASSPRRGQETQYF
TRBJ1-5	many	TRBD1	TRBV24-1	TGTGCCACCAGCCTAACAGGGGGCTGGGATCAGCCCCAGCATTTT	CATSLTGGWDQPQHF
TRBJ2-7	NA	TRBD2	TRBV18	TGTGCCAGCTCACCATCACTAGCGGGAGTCTCCGAGCAGTACTTC	CASSPSLAGVSEQYF
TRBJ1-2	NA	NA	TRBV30	TGTGCCTGGGACAGAGCTAACTATGGCTACACCTTC	CAWDRANYGYTF
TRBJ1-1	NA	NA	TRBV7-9	TGTGCCAGCAGCTTTCAGGGCTCCGCGGGGGACACTGAAGCTTTCTTT	CASSFQGSAGDTEAFF
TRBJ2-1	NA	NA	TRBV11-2	TGTGCCAGCAGCTACCGCAGGGCGGACTCCTACAATGAGCAGTTCTTC	CASSYRRADSYNEQFF
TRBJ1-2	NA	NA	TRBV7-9	TGTGCCAGCAGCCGCGGGGGGGCTCACTATGGCTACACCTTC	CASSRGGAHYGYTF
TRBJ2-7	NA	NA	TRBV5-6	TGTGCCAGCAGCCGTGCGGAGTCTCAACGGGAGCAGTACTTC	CASSRAESQREQYF
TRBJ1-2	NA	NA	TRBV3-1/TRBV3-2	TGTGCCAGCAGCCCTCGGACAGCCTATGGCTACACCTTC	CASSPRTAYGYTF
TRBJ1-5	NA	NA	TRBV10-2	TGCGCCAGCAGTCCGGTCTTCAATCAGCCCCAGCATTTT	CASSPVFNQPQHF
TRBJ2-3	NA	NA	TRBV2	TGTGCCAGCCAAGCGGCCTTAGATACGCAGTATTTT	CASQAALDTQYF
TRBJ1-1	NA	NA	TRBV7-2	TGTGCCAGCAGCCCAGTGGGGAGGGGTGGATCGACTGAAGCTTTCTTT	CASSPVGRGGSTEAFF
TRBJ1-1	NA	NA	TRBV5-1	TGCGCCAGCATCCCGTCTCATGGGAGCACTGAAGCTTTCTTT	CASIPSHGSTEAFF
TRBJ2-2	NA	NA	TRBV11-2	TGTGCCAGCAGCTTTGGGTTTCGACACGCGAACACCGGGGAGCTGTTTTTT	CASSFGFRHANTGELFF
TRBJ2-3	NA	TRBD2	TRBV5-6	TGTGCCAGCAGCTTGGACGCGGGAGGCACAGATACGCAGTATTTT	CASSLDAGGTDTQYF
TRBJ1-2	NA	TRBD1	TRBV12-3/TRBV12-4	TGTGCCAGCAGTGGGACAGGCCGGGGCTACACCTTC	CASSGTGRGYTF
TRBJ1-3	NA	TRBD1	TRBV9	TGTGCCAGCAGCGTAGCGCAGGGGGACTCTGGAAACACCATATATTTT	CASSVAQGDSGNTIYF
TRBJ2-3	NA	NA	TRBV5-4	TGTGCCAGCAGCCCACACACAGATACGCAGTATTTT	CASSPHTDTQYF
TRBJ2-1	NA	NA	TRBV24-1	TGTGCCACCAGTGAACTAGGAGTTCGCTCCTACAATGAGCAGTTCTTC	CATSELGVRSYNEQFF
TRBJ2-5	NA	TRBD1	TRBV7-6	TGTGCCAGCAGCATAGGACAGGCGAGACAAGAGACCCAGTACTTC	CASSIGQARQETQYF
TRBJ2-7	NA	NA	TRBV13	TGTGCCAGCAGCTTCAACAGGGATGGAATCTACGAGCAGTACTTC	CASSFNRDGIYEQYF
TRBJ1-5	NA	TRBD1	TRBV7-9	TGTGCCAGCAGCTTATGGGGACAGGGGGTTCAGGCAAATCAGCCCCAGCATTTT	CASSLWGQGVQANQPQHF
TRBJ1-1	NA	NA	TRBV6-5	TGTGCCAGCACCGATCGCGGCACTGAAGCTTTCTTT	CASTDRGTEAFF
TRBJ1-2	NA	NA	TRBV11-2	TGTGCCAGCAGCATTGACAGTAGAGCTAACTATGGCTACACCTTC	CASSIDSRANYGYTF
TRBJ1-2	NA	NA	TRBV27	TGTGCCTCAGCCTTACAGGCAATGTCAAATGGCTACACCTTC	CASALQAMSNGYTF
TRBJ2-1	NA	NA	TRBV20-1	TGCAGTGCTAGTCCTGACAATGAGCAGTTCTTC	CSASPDNEQFF
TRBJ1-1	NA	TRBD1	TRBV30	TGTGCCTGGCACGAGGGACAGGGGGTCCCTGAAGCTTTCTTT	CAWHEGQGVPEAFF
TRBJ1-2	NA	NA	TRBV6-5	TGTGCCAGCAGTTACCGTAGGGAGGACTATGGCTACACCTTC	CASSYRREDYGYTF
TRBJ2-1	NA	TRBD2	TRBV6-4	TGTGCCAGCAGTGACACTAGCGGCTCCTACAATGAGCAGTTCTTC	CASSDTSGSYNEQFF
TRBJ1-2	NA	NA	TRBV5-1	TGCGCCAGCAGCCCGCGGGCCGGCAACTATGGCTACACCTTC	CASSPRAGNYGYTF
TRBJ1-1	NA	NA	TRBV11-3	TGTGCCAGCAGCTTAGAGGTGCGGGGGGCTGAGAACACTGAAGCTTTCTTT	CASSLEVRGAENTEAFF
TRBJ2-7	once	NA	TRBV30	TGTGCCTGGAGTGGTGGCAGCTACGAGCAGTACTTC	CAWSGGSYEQYF
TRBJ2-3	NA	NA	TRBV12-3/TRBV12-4	TGTGCCAGCACCACTGAAGATACGCAGTATTTT	CASTTEDTQYF